These 14 T cell receptor beta chains came from one sample sequenced in a study of cytomegalovirus exposure and HLA in healthy donors. A multiplex PCR was run with 60 Vbeta primers and 13 Jbeta primers. Here immunoSEQ multiplex PCR was the method, and the copy in TCRdb shows in-frame clones only, minus some. The data show 150,000 to 200,000 clones, with approximately 80% seen just once and 4.3% held by the top ten. The material sequenced was PBMCs. The receptor set was obtained from a man between 35 and 55 years old in good health and CMV-seronegative.

Concerning this clone itself: A much larger clone is a single base away; this may be a read error. The J gene is TRBJ1-5, the V gene TRBV7-9; TRBD1 agrees at 8 bases. This CDR3 contains 13 residues. Trimming took 6 bases from V and 4 from J; bases not matched to a gene: 2. The germline V gene has CDR1 SEHNR and CDR2 FQNEAQ (reference sequence). The CDR3 DNA is TGTGCCAGCAGTCGACAGGGGAATCAGCCCCAGCATTTT. Its protein is CASSRQGNQPQHF.

The chain couples TRBV14 to TRBJ2-7; D remains ambiguous. V was shortened by 5 bases and J by 4 bases, with 6 bases between the two germline ends. The CDR3 sequence is 11 residues long. Germline CDR1 SGHDN, CDR2 FVKESK. CDR3 amino acids: CASSYNYEQYF. Here the CDR3 DNA reads TGTGCCAGCAGCTACAATTACGAGCAGTACTTC.

J is TRBJ2-7 and V is TRBV6-5; D possibly corresponds to TRBD2 (6 bases). The CDR3 sequence is 15 residues long. Germline V lookup: CDR1 MNHEY, CDR2 SVGAGI. Trimming took off 6 bases at V and 2 bases at J, with 17 bases between the two ends. The CDR3: CASRLGGTKTYEQYF. CDR3 in DNA: TGTGCCAGCAGATTAGGCGGGACGAAAACCTACGAGCAGTACTTC.

The rearrangement uses TRBV4-3 and TRBJ2-1; maybe TRBD1 (6 bases). Looked up from germline, CDR1 is LGHNA and CDR2 is YSLEER. Deletions cut 5 bases from V and 8 bases from J, with 19 bases between. There are 15 residues in the CDR3. The CDR3: CASSTDRGRYDEQFF. In DNA form, the CDR3 reads TGCGCCAGCAGCACGGACAGAGGAAGGTATGATGAGCAGTTCTTC.

The CDR3 DNA reads TGTGCCAGCTCACCGGACAGGCCCTCGAACACCGGGGAGCTGTTTTTT. The encoded protein is CASSPDRPSNTGELFF. This chain connects TRBV18 to TRBJ2-2; 7 bases line up with TRBD1. After removal of 3 bases from V and 0 bases from J, the junction contained 4 bases not matched to a gene. CDR1 is KGHSH, CDR2 LQKENI, per germline. The CDR3 contains 16 residues.

The chain uses TRBV6-5 and TRBJ2-7; D unresolved. CDR3 size: 14 residues. Germline V gene lookup returns CDR1 MNHEY and CDR2 SVGAGI. Trimming left V 5 bases short and J 5 bases short, with 16 bases between. The CDR3 DNA reads TGTGCCAGCAGTACCCGGTTAGGAGCCAACGAGCAGTACTTC. Protein sequence: CASSTRLGANEQYF.

The rearrangement uses TRBV6-1 and TRBJ2-3; 10 bases fit TRBD1. Trimming cost V 3 bases and J 5 bases; bases outside gene matches: 11. This CDR3 is built from 17 residues. Germline loops: CDR1 MNHNS, CDR2 SASEGT. This chain's CDR3 is CASSDPTGTGVGDTQYF. CDR3 coding DNA: TGTGCCAGCAGTGACCCTACCGGGACAGGGGTTGGAGATACGCAGTATTTT.

This clone was seen more than once but under ten times. The J gene is TRBJ2-7, the V gene TRBV10-1; TRBD2 matches 8 bases. The CDR3 is 15 amino acids. V lost 2 bases and J lost 5; bases outside the gene matches: 8. The germline CDR1 and CDR2 sequences are WNHNN and SYGVQD (reference sequence). This CDR3 reads CASSEGIAGIDEQYF. CDR3 nucleotides: TGCGCCAGCAGTGAGGGGATAGCGGGGATCGACGAGCAGTACTTC.

The table lists this clone with a few counts. The chain combines TRBV29-1 with TRBJ2-5; D may be TRBD2 (5 bases). Germline values: CDR1 SQVTM, CDR2 ANQGSEA. The CDR3 runs 12 residues. The V gene lost 3 bases and the J gene lost 1 base, with 6 bases spanning the gap. This CDR3 reads CSVDTSQETQYF. For the CDR3, the DNA is TGCAGCGTTGATACTAGCCAAGAGACCCAGTACTTC.

The chain combines TRBV2 with TRBJ1-1, with D possibly being TRBD1 (6 bases). Trimming left V 6 bases short and J 1 base short, with 12 bases between. The germline gives CDR1 SNHLY, CDR2 FYNNEI. This CDR3 region has 14 residues. CDR3 nucleotide sequence: TGTGCCAGCAGAATCGGGGGGGCGAACACTGAAGCTTTCTTT. Its translation: CASRIGGANTEAFF.

This rearrangement joins TRBV10-3 to TRBJ2-5, with 8 bases aligning to TRBD1. The DNA end is more similar to TRBJ2-7, so the J call may be wrong. In germline, CDR1 is ENHRY, CDR2 SYGVKD. The CDR3 has 14 amino acids. This chain's CDR3 is CAIRRDRTTYEQYF. The DNA for the CDR3 is TGTGCCATCAGACGGGACAGGACTACCTACGAGCAGTACTTC.

This clone was found once. V is TRBV27 and J is TRBJ1-5; D is unclear. This CDR3 spans 13 amino acids. V was cut by 3 bases and J by 0 bases, with 3 bases left in between. The germline gives CDR1 MNHEY, CDR2 SMNVEV (reference sequence). The CDR3 loop reads CASSFYSNQPQHF. The CDR3 DNA reads TGTGCCAGCAGTTTCTATAGCAATCAGCCCCAGCATTTT.

This sequence joins TRBV29-1 and TRBJ1-5; D not certain. The length of the CDR3 is 12 residues. V lost 0 bases, J lost 8 bases, and 8 bases lay in between. Germline V gives CDR1 SQVTM, CDR2 ANQGSEA. CDR3 DNA: TGCAGCGTTGAAGATCCCGGGGAGCCCCAGCATTTT. Amino acid sequence: CSVEDPGEPQHF. Together with reference TRBV29-1 and TRBJ1-5, the CDR3 gives the full variable domain: SAVISQKPSRDICQRGTSLTIQCQVDSQVTMMFWYRQQPGQSLTLIATANQGSEATYESGFVIDKFPISRPNLTFSTLTVSNMSPEDSSIYLCSVEDPGEPQHFGDGTRLSIL.

The chain carries TRBV9 and TRBJ2-3; 8 bases line up with TRBD2. Germline-derived CDR1 and CDR2 are SGDLS and YYNGEE. Trimming at V came to 4 bases and at J to 5 bases, leaving 18 bases not matched to a gene. The CDR3 covers 18 residues. CDR3 nucleotide sequence: TGTGCCAGCAGCCTTAATCCGGGGGGGCCAATCACGGAAGATACGCAGTATTTT. Translation: CASSLNPGGPITEDTQYF.